The rows below give T cell receptor beta chains drawn from one sample of a study of T cell responses to AZD1222 COVID-19 vaccine. Sequencing used immunoSEQ multiplex PCR; TCRdb keeps in-frame clones, though not all of them. Of about 140,000 clones detected, around 92% appear once; the ten largest clones hold 1.3% to 1.5%. The sample was peripheral blood, taken on day 0 of AZD1222 vaccination. The receptors come from an adult in good health. Both conserved end residues are part of each CDR3. Each record gives: D gene, V gene, J gene, clone size, CDR3 protein, CDR3 DNA. The D gene is left open where the match is weak. Clone size is shown for a subset of rows, as once, few, many or a class of expanded clone.

d_gene: .; v_gene: TRBV7-9; j_gene: TRBJ1-6; abundance: .; CDR3aa: CASSLAGVHSPLHF; CDR3nt: TGTGCCAGCAGCTTAGCAGGGGTTCATTCACCCCTCCACTTT
d_gene: TRBD1; v_gene: TRBV30; j_gene: TRBJ1-6; abundance: .; CDR3aa: CAWQGAGNSPLHF; CDR3nt: TGTGCCTGGCAGGGGGCCGGTAATTCACCCCTCCACTTT
d_gene: TRBD1; v_gene: TRBV30; j_gene: TRBJ1-3; abundance: .; CDR3aa: CAWNPDRGFVNTIYF; CDR3nt: TGTGCCTGGAACCCAGACAGGGGGTTTGTAAACACCATATATTTT
d_gene: .; v_gene: TRBV6-5; j_gene: TRBJ2-2; abundance: .; CDR3aa: CASSYFGDPNTGELFF; CDR3nt: TGTGCCAGCAGTTATTTTGGAGATCCGAACACCGGGGAGCTGTTTTTT
d_gene: .; v_gene: TRBV4-3; j_gene: TRBJ1-1; abundance: .; CDR3aa: CASSQETGWGHTEAFF; CDR3nt: TGCGCCAGCAGCCAAGAGACAGGTTGGGGCCACACTGAAGCTTTCTTT
d_gene: TRBD1; v_gene: TRBV19; j_gene: TRBJ1-5; abundance: .; CDR3aa: CASRTQGQSSNQPQHF; CDR3nt: TGTGCCAGCAGAACCCAGGGACAGTCCAGCAATCAGCCCCAGCATTTT
d_gene: .; v_gene: TRBV15; j_gene: TRBJ2-1; abundance: .; CDR3aa: CATALGVSSSYNEQFF; CDR3nt: TGTGCCACGGCCCTTGGGGTCAGCAGCTCCTACAATGAGCAGTTCTTC
d_gene: .; v_gene: TRBV10-1; j_gene: TRBJ1-3; abundance: .; CDR3aa: CASRGRAVSGNTIYF; CDR3nt: TGCGCCAGCAGGGGCCGGGCCGTTTCTGGAAACACCATATATTTT
d_gene: TRBD1; v_gene: TRBV5-1; j_gene: TRBJ1-2; abundance: .; CDR3aa: CASSAGTGEIYGYTF; CDR3nt: TGCGCCAGCAGCGCCGGGACAGGGGAAATATATGGCTACACCTTC
d_gene: TRBD1; v_gene: TRBV19; j_gene: TRBJ2-1; abundance: .; CDR3aa: CASSIKNWDREADEQFF; CDR3nt: TGTGCCAGTAGTATTAAGAATTGGGACAGGGAAGCCGATGAGCAGTTCTTC
d_gene: TRBD1; v_gene: TRBV28; j_gene: TRBJ1-2; abundance: once; CDR3aa: CASSSPGTGRPYGYTF; CDR3nt: TGTGCCAGCAGTTCCCCCGGGACAGGGCGTCCGTATGGCTACACCTTC
d_gene: .; v_gene: TRBV29-1; j_gene: TRBJ1-1; abundance: .; CDR3aa: CSATVYTEAFF; CDR3nt: TGCAGCGCTACGGTTTACACTGAAGCTTTCTTT
d_gene: .; v_gene: TRBV27; j_gene: TRBJ2-7; abundance: .; CDR3aa: CASSLSGGGTYEQYF; CDR3nt: TGTGCCAGCAGTTTATCCGGCGGCGGAACCTACGAGCAGTACTTC
d_gene: .; v_gene: TRBV6-2/TRBV6-3; j_gene: TRBJ2-3; abundance: .; CDR3aa: CASSYVHRTDTQYF; CDR3nt: TGTGCCAGCAGTTACGTCCACCGCACAGATACGCAGTATTTT
d_gene: .; v_gene: TRBV5-4; j_gene: TRBJ2-1; abundance: .; CDR3aa: CASSWASATYNEQFF; CDR3nt: TGTGCCAGCAGCTGGGCTAGCGCCACCTACAATGAGCAGTTCTTC
d_gene: .; v_gene: TRBV3-1/TRBV3-2; j_gene: TRBJ2-7; abundance: .; CDR3aa: CASSQEVGRSRERYEQYF; CDR3nt: TGTGCCAGCAGCCAAGAAGTAGGCCGAAGCAGAGAAAGGTACGAGCAGTACTTC
d_gene: TRBD1; v_gene: TRBV11-3; j_gene: TRBJ1-2; abundance: .; CDR3aa: CASSGQGGDSGYTF; CDR3nt: TGTGCCAGCAGCGGTCAAGGGGGCGATAGTGGCTACACCTTC
d_gene: .; v_gene: TRBV7-3; j_gene: TRBJ2-3; abundance: .; CDR3aa: CASSPASTDTQYF; CDR3nt: TGTGCCAGCAGCCCAGCCTCCACAGATACGCAGTATTTT
d_gene: TRBD2; v_gene: TRBV3-1/TRBV3-2; j_gene: TRBJ2-5; abundance: .; CDR3aa: CASSQVGLTSGMGTQYF; CDR3nt: TGTGCCAGCAGCCAAGTCGGATTGACTAGCGGAATGGGGACCCAGTACTTC
d_gene: .; v_gene: TRBV7-7; j_gene: TRBJ2-1; abundance: .; CDR3aa: CASSSGAGAVNEQFF; CDR3nt: TGTGCTAGCAGCTCCGGGGCGGGGGCAGTAAATGAGCAGTTCTTC
d_gene: .; v_gene: TRBV2; j_gene: TRBJ1-2; abundance: .; CDR3aa: CASSDRSRGYTF; CDR3nt: TGTGCCAGCAGTGATCGTTCTCGGGGCTACACCTTC
d_gene: .; v_gene: TRBV11-2; j_gene: TRBJ1-5; abundance: .; CDR3aa: CASSNKTGTRIQPQHF; CDR3nt: TGTGCCAGCAGTAACAAAACCGGGACAAGGATTCAGCCCCAGCATTTT
d_gene: .; v_gene: TRBV5-8; j_gene: TRBJ2-7; abundance: .; CDR3aa: CASSGERGNPYEQYF; CDR3nt: TGTGCCAGCAGCGGGGAAAGGGGTAACCCCTACGAGCAGTACTTC
d_gene: .; v_gene: TRBV5-1; j_gene: TRBJ1-2; abundance: .; CDR3aa: CASSYSNYGYTF; CDR3nt: TGCGCCAGCAGTTACAGCAACTATGGCTACACCTTC
d_gene: TRBD2; v_gene: TRBV7-2; j_gene: TRBJ2-3; abundance: few; CDR3aa: CASSLALGEGVIDTQYF; CDR3nt: TGTGCCAGCAGCTTAGCTTTGGGGGAGGGAGTTATAGATACGCAGTATTTT
d_gene: .; v_gene: TRBV7-2; j_gene: TRBJ1-2; abundance: .; CDR3aa: CASSPGGGEIVYGYTF; CDR3nt: TGTGCCAGCAGCCCAGGTGGAGGGGAGATAGTCTATGGCTACACCTTC
d_gene: .; v_gene: TRBV4-2; j_gene: TRBJ1-3; abundance: .; CDR3aa: CASSQVGLTGNTIYF; CDR3nt: TGTGCCAGCAGCCAAGTAGGCCTTACTGGAAACACCATATATTTT
d_gene: .; v_gene: TRBV14; j_gene: TRBJ2-3; abundance: .; CDR3aa: CASSRLTSTDTQYF; CDR3nt: TGTGCCAGCAGCCGACTGACTAGCACAGATACGCAGTATTTT
d_gene: TRBD1; v_gene: TRBV14; j_gene: TRBJ1-1; abundance: .; CDR3aa: CASSQRDRGTEAFF; CDR3nt: TGTGCCAGCAGCCAAAGGGACAGGGGGACTGAAGCTTTCTTT
d_gene: .; v_gene: TRBV20-1; j_gene: TRBJ2-1; abundance: .; CDR3aa: CSASQGQRNNEQFF; CDR3nt: TGCAGTGCTAGTCAGGGGCAACGGAACAATGAGCAGTTCTTC
d_gene: .; v_gene: TRBV19; j_gene: TRBJ1-6; abundance: .; CDR3aa: CASSPRRGAFYNSPLHF; CDR3nt: TGTGCCAGTAGTCCCCGTCGGGGGGCGTTCTATAATTCACCCCTCCACTTT
d_gene: .; v_gene: TRBV3-1/TRBV3-2; j_gene: TRBJ1-1; abundance: once; CDR3aa: CASSPSLGPGTQPEAFF; CDR3nt: TGTGCCAGCAGCCCTTCCCTGGGCCCAGGGACGCAGCCTGAAGCTTTCTTT
d_gene: TRBD2; v_gene: TRBV15; j_gene: TRBJ2-3; abundance: .; CDR3aa: CATSRPSLPARLAGVTDTQYF; CDR3nt: TGTGCCACCAGCAGGCCGTCTTTACCCGCCCGACTAGCGGGAGTCACAGATACGCAGTATTTT
d_gene: TRBD2; v_gene: TRBV5-4; j_gene: TRBJ2-7; abundance: .; CDR3aa: CASSLWIAGASYEQYF; CDR3nt: TGTGCCAGCAGCTTGTGGATAGCGGGGGCCTCCTACGAGCAGTACTTC
d_gene: TRBD1; v_gene: TRBV3-1/TRBV3-2; j_gene: TRBJ1-1; abundance: .; CDR3aa: CASSSTGGAEAFF; CDR3nt: TGTGCCAGCAGCTCCACAGGGGGTGCTGAAGCTTTCTTT
d_gene: .; v_gene: TRBV4-1; j_gene: TRBJ2-7; abundance: .; CDR3aa: CASSQDEIEQYF; CDR3nt: TGCGCCAGCAGCCAAGATGAGATAGAGCAGTACTTC
d_gene: .; v_gene: TRBV6-5; j_gene: TRBJ2-7; abundance: .; CDR3aa: CASSPFLQGFGEQYF; CDR3nt: TGTGCCAGCAGTCCCTTTCTACAGGGCTTCGGGGAGCAGTACTTC
d_gene: .; v_gene: TRBV4-1; j_gene: TRBJ2-1; abundance: once; CDR3aa: CASSQERGGSYNEQFF; CDR3nt: TGCGCCAGCAGCCAAGAGCGGGGCGGGTCCTACAATGAGCAGTTCTTC
d_gene: TRBD1; v_gene: TRBV28; j_gene: TRBJ2-5; abundance: .; CDR3aa: CASSLPGTGKETQYF; CDR3nt: TGTGCCAGCAGTCTTCCCGGGACAGGGAAAGAGACCCAGTACTTC
d_gene: .; v_gene: TRBV29-1; j_gene: TRBJ1-3; abundance: once; CDR3aa: CSVGGGLGNTIYF; CDR3nt: TGCAGCGTTGGCGGGGGGCTAGGAAACACCATATATTTT
d_gene: TRBD1; v_gene: TRBV6-2/TRBV6-3; j_gene: TRBJ1-5; abundance: .; CDR3aa: CASSSDRGRGNQPQHF; CDR3nt: TGTGCCAGCAGTTCGGACAGGGGGCGAGGGAATCAGCCCCAGCATTTT
d_gene: .; v_gene: TRBV14; j_gene: TRBJ1-2; abundance: .; CDR3aa: CASSQERGWGYTF; CDR3nt: TGTGCCAGCAGCCAAGAGCGGGGGTGGGGCTACACCTTC
d_gene: TRBD1; v_gene: TRBV12-3/TRBV12-4; j_gene: TRBJ1-2; abundance: .; CDR3aa: CASRRQGPDSTF; CDR3nt: TGTGCCAGCAGAAGACAGGGCCCTGATAGCACCTTC
d_gene: .; v_gene: TRBV10-3; j_gene: TRBJ2-7; abundance: few; CDR3aa: CAISESVGTYEQYF; CDR3nt: TGTGCCATCAGTGAGTCGGTGGGAACCTACGAGCAGTACTTC
d_gene: .; v_gene: TRBV4-3; j_gene: TRBJ2-2; abundance: .; CDR3aa: CASSQVSRGGTGELFF; CDR3nt: TGCGCCAGCAGCCAAGTGTCTAGAGGGGGTACCGGGGAGCTGTTTTTT
d_gene: TRBD1; v_gene: TRBV9; j_gene: TRBJ1-2; abundance: .; CDR3aa: CASSAGTVPYYGYTF; CDR3nt: TGTGCCAGCAGCGCCGGGACAGTCCCATACTATGGCTACACCTTC
d_gene: TRBD2; v_gene: TRBV11-2; j_gene: TRBJ2-3; abundance: .; CDR3aa: CASSKGLAGGRWTDTQYF; CDR3nt: TGTGCCAGCAGCAAGGGACTAGCGGGGGGCCGTTGGACAGATACGCAGTATTTT
d_gene: TRBD1; v_gene: TRBV7-2; j_gene: TRBJ2-5; abundance: .; CDR3aa: CASSLAGAGTGMETQYF; CDR3nt: TGTGCCAGCAGCTTAGCGGGGGCCGGGACAGGGATGGAGACCCAGTACTTC
d_gene: .; v_gene: TRBV18; j_gene: TRBJ1-2; abundance: .; CDR3aa: CASFDFLRGYGYTF; CDR3nt: TGTGCCAGCTTTGACTTCCTCCGGGGCTATGGCTACACCTTC
d_gene: TRBD1; v_gene: TRBV19; j_gene: TRBJ1-2; abundance: .; CDR3aa: CASSPGTAYGYTF; CDR3nt: TGTGCCAGTAGTCCAGGGACAGCCTATGGCTACACCTTC
d_gene: .; v_gene: TRBV3-1/TRBV3-2; j_gene: TRBJ1-1; abundance: .; CDR3aa: CASSYLSEAFF; CDR3nt: TGTGCCAGCAGCTACCTTAGTGAAGCTTTCTTT
d_gene: TRBD1; v_gene: TRBV7-2; j_gene: TRBJ1-2; abundance: .; CDR3aa: CASSSTGGYGYTF; CDR3nt: TGTGCCAGCAGCTCGACAGGGGGCTATGGCTACACCTTC
d_gene: TRBD1; v_gene: TRBV6-2/TRBV6-3; j_gene: TRBJ2-6; abundance: .; CDR3aa: CASSRETGAPSGANVLTF; CDR3nt: TGTGCCAGCAGTCGCGAAACAGGGGCTCCCTCTGGGGCCAACGTCCTGACTTTC
d_gene: .; v_gene: TRBV11-3; j_gene: TRBJ2-7; abundance: .; CDR3aa: CASSLGGNYEQYF; CDR3nt: TGTGCCAGCAGCTTAGGGGGAAACTACGAGCAGTACTTC
d_gene: .; v_gene: TRBV11-2; j_gene: TRBJ2-7; abundance: .; CDR3aa: CASSWGDRRLNYEQYF; CDR3nt: TGTGCCAGCAGCTGGGGCGACCGACGCCTAAACTACGAGCAGTACTTC
d_gene: .; v_gene: TRBV27; j_gene: TRBJ2-7; abundance: .; CDR3aa: CATTQGFGLEQYF; CDR3nt: TGTGCCACCACCCAGGGTTTCGGTTTGGAGCAGTACTTC
d_gene: TRBD1; v_gene: TRBV11-2; j_gene: TRBJ1-5; abundance: .; CDR3aa: CASSPGQGALGQPQHF; CDR3nt: TGTGCCAGCAGCCCTGGACAGGGGGCGCTGGGTCAGCCCCAGCATTTT
d_gene: .; v_gene: TRBV13; j_gene: TRBJ1-6; abundance: .; CDR3aa: CASSLAQINSPLHF; CDR3nt: TGTGCCAGCAGCTTAGCACAGATAAATTCACCCCTCCACTTT
d_gene: TRBD2; v_gene: TRBV30; j_gene: TRBJ2-1; abundance: .; CDR3aa: CAWKGTSGRGYNEQFF; CDR3nt: TGTGCCTGGAAAGGGACTAGCGGGAGAGGTTACAATGAGCAGTTCTTC
d_gene: .; v_gene: TRBV2; j_gene: TRBJ1-1; abundance: .; CDR3aa: CASLPQGNEAFF; CDR3nt: TGTGCCAGCCTCCCTCAGGGGAATGAAGCTTTCTTT